These T cell receptor beta chains were read from a single sample in a study of T cell responses to AZD1222 COVID-19 vaccine. The repertoire was sequenced with immunoSEQ multiplex PCR; TCRdb's copy has only in-frame clones and lacks some. This table holds fewer than 180,000 clones, roughly 94% found once. The sample consisted of peripheral blood, taken on day 0 of AZD1222 vaccination. These receptors came from an adult in good health. Both conserved end residues are part of each CDR3. D genes are given only for firm matches. Part of the rows lack a size; the others show once, few, many or a class for expanded clones.

abundance	v_gene	j_gene	d_gene	CDR3aa	CDR3nt
NA	TRBV4-1	TRBJ2-3	TRBD2	CASRLAGFTDTQYF	TGCGCCAGCAGGCTAGCGGGGTTCACAGATACGCAGTATTTT
NA	TRBV2	TRBJ1-2	TRBD1	CASIFFWGQGNGYTF	TGTGCCAGCATCTTTTTTTGGGGACAGGGCAATGGCTACACCTTC
NA	TRBV29-1	TRBJ2-5	NA	CSVEDPNIQTRQETQYF	TGCAGCGTTGAAGACCCCAACATTCAGACACGCCAAGAGACCCAGTACTTC
NA	TRBV5-4	TRBJ1-1	NA	CASSLDPGISEAFF	TGTGCCAGCAGCTTAGATCCAGGGATTTCTGAAGCTTTCTTT
NA	TRBV12-3/TRBV12-4	TRBJ2-5	NA	CASSAEWSETQYF	TGTGCCAGCAGTGCTGAATGGTCAGAGACCCAGTACTTC
NA	TRBV28	TRBJ1-1	NA	CASSFRGSGQKAFF	TGTGCCAGCAGTTTTCGGGGATCCGGGCAGAAAGCTTTCTTT
once	TRBV5-1	TRBJ1-1	NA	CASSLVGSTEAFF	TGCGCCAGCAGCTTGGTGGGCAGCACTGAAGCTTTCTTT
NA	TRBV29-1	TRBJ1-5	TRBD1	CSVSTGAREQPQHF	TGCAGCGTTTCGACAGGGGCAAGGGAACAGCCCCAGCATTTT
NA	TRBV27	TRBJ2-2	NA	CASSDRQVNGELFF	TGTGCCAGCAGTGATCGGCAGGTGAACGGGGAGCTGTTTTTT
NA	TRBV27	TRBJ2-1	TRBD2	CASSLRGGASYNEQFF	TGTGCCAGCAGTTTACGGGGGGGGGCTTCCTACAATGAGCAGTTCTTC
few	TRBV4-1	TRBJ1-2	NA	CASSQVRETDGYTF	TGCGCCAGCAGCCAGGTCAGGGAGACCGATGGCTACACCTTC